The next 29 T cell receptor beta chains were all read from a single sample in a study of cytomegalovirus exposure and HLA in healthy donors. This PCR relied on a set of 60 Vbeta primers and 13 Jbeta primers. Assay: immunoSEQ multiplex PCR; the TCRdb copy retains only in-frame clones and omits some. The sample holds about 200,000 clones, roughly 79% seen once. Sequencing input: PBMCs. These receptors were obtained from a man aged 18 to 29 in good health and CMV-seronegative.

The V call is TRBV18, the J call TRBJ1-1; the match to TRBD1 covers 8 bases. The CDR3 has 14 amino acids. V lost 6 bases and J lost 0; bases outside the gene matches: 3. The germline gives CDR1 KGHSH, CDR2 LQKENI. The CDR3 sequence is CASSRTGMNTEAFF. The CDR3 DNA sequence: TGTGCCAGCTCCCGGACAGGGATGAACACTGAAGCTTTCTTT.

This chain uses TRBV27 with TRBJ1-1; 10 nucleotides line up with TRBD1. The CDR3 contains 14 residues. The germline V gene has CDR1 MNHEY and CDR2 SMNVEV (reference sequence). V trimming: 5 bases; J trimming: 14 bases; junction bases outside the gene matches: 14. In DNA, the CDR3 is TGTGCCAGCAGTGCGGGACAGGGGATAGTTGAATGCTTCTTT. Translated: CASSAGQGIVECFF.

The J gene is TRBJ2-7, the V gene TRBV28; weak D call: TRBD1 (6 bases). The CDR3 has 14 amino acids. The ends were cut back, 2 bases at V and 2 bases at J, with 10 bases in the middle. Germline V gene data show CDR1 as MDHEN and CDR2 as SYDVKM. The CDR3 coding sequence is TGTGCCAGCAGTTTACTGGACAGACCCTACGAGCAGTACTTC. It translates to CASSLLDRPYEQYF.

The chain uses TRBV29-1 and TRBJ2-7, with D tentatively TRBD1 (6 bases). Germline V gives CDR1 SQVTM, CDR2 ANQGSEA. V lost 6 bases, J lost 3 bases, and 12 bases lay in between. The CDR3 is 12 residues long. CDR3 sequence (DNA): TGCAGCGTGGAGGACAGCCTCTACGAGCAGTACTTC. It encodes CSVEDSLYEQYF.

The chain joins TRBV28 to TRBJ1-1; D might be TRBD1 (6 bases). V was shortened by 8 bases and J by 3 bases, with 19 bases between the two germline ends. The CDR3 runs to 15 residues. CDR1 and CDR2 from the germline V gene are MDHEN and SYDVKM. The CDR3 is CASSPGAEGDTEAFF. DNA for the CDR3: TGTGCCAGCTCTCCCGGGGCTGAGGGGGACACTGAAGCTTTCTTT.

As regards this clone: The junction departs from the called germline gene at one end, perhaps through a read error. Here the CDR3 reads CASAPTADTEAFF. The DNA of the CDR3 is TGTGCCAGCGCACCCACAGCAGACACTGAAGCTTTCTTT. This chain links TRBV18 with TRBJ1-1; D unclear. The CDR3 sequence is 13 residues long. Germline V gene data show CDR1 as KGHSH and CDR2 as LQKENI.

V and J are TRBV2 and TRBJ2-1, with a weak D call TRBD2 (6 bases). Germline V CDR1 and CDR2: SNHLY, FYNNEI. The CDR3 runs 16 residues. The V and J ends lost 1 base and 0 bases respectively, with 10 bases between them. This chain's CDR3 is CASSEGGGSSYNEQFF. CDR3 DNA: TGTGCCAGCAGTGAAGGTGGGGGGAGCTCCTACAATGAGCAGTTCTTC.

V is TRBV15 and J is TRBJ1-2; the D is unclear. CDR1 and CDR2 from the germline V gene are LNHNV and YYDKDF (reference sequence). This CDR3 spans 13 amino acids. The germline V and J ends were trimmed by 5 bases and 8 bases, with 15 bases remaining between them. The CDR3 loop reads CATSRGRVEGYTF. CDR3 nucleotides: TGTGCCACCAGCCGGGGAAGAGTAGAAGGCTACACCTTC.

This chain joins TRBV7-2 and TRBJ2-7, with D possibly TRBD1 on 5 matching bases. Between the trimmed V and J ends, which lost 4 bases and 2 bases, there was a span of 12 bases. The CDR3 totals 14 residues. CDR1 is SGHTA and CDR2 is FQGNSA in the germline V gene. Here the CDR3 DNA reads TGTGCCAGCAGCTCAAGACAGTCCCCCTACGAGCAGTACTTC. It codes for CASSSRQSPYEQYF.

This clone was recorded once. As DNA, the CDR3 is TGTGCCAGCAGCTCGGCAGGGGGCTTGGACACTGAAGCTTTCTTT. It yields the protein CASSSAGGLDTEAFF. The V and J genes are TRBV7-9 and TRBJ1-1; 8 nucleotides align to TRBD1. The CDR3 contains 15 residues. The V and J ends lost 4 bases and 3 bases, in that order; junction bases with no gene match: 7. Germline CDR1 and CDR2: SEHNR and FQNEAQ (reference sequence). Complete variable domain (other parts from reference TRBV7-9 and TRBJ1-1): DTGVSQNPRHKITKRGQNVTFRCDPISEHNRLYWYRQTLGQGPEFLTYFQNEAQLEKSRLLSDRFSAERPKGSFSTLEIQRTEQGDSAMYLCASSSAGGLDTEAFFGQGTRLTVV.

The rearrangement uses TRBV2 and TRBJ1-5; D is ambiguous. The V and J ends lost 3 bases and 10 bases respectively, with 10 bases between them. In germline, CDR1 is SNHLY, CDR2 FYNNEI. CDR3 length: 12 residues. CDR3: CASSEEEAPQHF. The DNA for the CDR3 is TGTGCCAGCAGTGAGGAGGAAGCTCCCCAGCATTTT.

In nucleotides, the CDR3 is TGTGCCAGCAGCTTTACGCAGGGAATGGGGGAGCAGTACTTC. This gives the protein CASSFTQGMGEQYF. This rearrangement joins TRBV5-6 to TRBJ2-7, with D possibly TRBD1 on 5 matching bases. Trimming removed 2 bases at V and 7 bases at J, with 16 bases between. The CDR3 length is 14 residues. CDR1 is SGHDT, CDR2 YYEEEE, per germline.

This clone came up once. V gene TRBV7-8 combines with J gene TRBJ2-7; D is ambiguous. The CDR3 sequence is 13 residues long. Germline V gene data show CDR1 as SGHVS and CDR2 as FQNEAQ. Trimming pared 1 base from V and 1 base from J, leaving 5 bases between. For the CDR3, the DNA is TGTGCCAGCAGCTTAGAACTTTCCTACGAGCAGTACTTC. Translating gives CASSLELSYEQYF. The full variable domain, in which reference TRBV7-8 and TRBJ2-7 provide the parts outside the CDR3, is GAGVSQSPRYKVAKRGQDVALRCDPISGHVSLFWYQQALGQGPEFLTYFQNEAQLDKSGLPSDRFFAERPEGSVSTLKIQRTQQEDSAVYLCASSLELSYEQYFGPGTRLTVT.

The chain combines TRBV7-9 with TRBJ1-1, with no clear D. Per the germline V gene, CDR1 is SEHNR and CDR2 is FQNEAQ (reference sequence). The CDR3 runs 12 residues. V gave up 7 bases and J gave up 6 bases, with 12 bases separating them. The DNA of the CDR3 is TGTGCCAGCACCCCCCTCCCTTCTGAAGCTTTCTTT. It codes for CASTPLPSEAFF.

This clone showed up just once. The chain is built from TRBV15 and TRBJ2-6; D unresolved. Trimming pared 6 bases from V and 0 bases from J, leaving 9 bases between. This CDR3 comprises 15 residues. Germline CDR1 reads LNHNV; CDR2 reads YYDKDF (reference sequence). The CDR3 is CATRSRVSGANVLTF. In nucleotides, the CDR3 is TGTGCCACCAGGAGTCGTGTCTCTGGGGCCAACGTCCTGACTTTC.

This clone was counted a few times. This CDR3 is CASSSGGVENEQFF. For the CDR3, the DNA is TGTGCCAGCAGCTCCGGGGGGGTAGAGAATGAGCAGTTCTTC. The chain joins TRBV7-3 to TRBJ2-1, with 8 positions matching TRBD2. Germline V gene data show CDR1 as SGHTA and CDR2 as FQGTGA. There are 14 residues in the CDR3. Trimming cost V 4 bases and J 7 bases; bases outside gene matches: 6.

The chain employs TRBV12-5 and TRBJ2-7; the D gene is possibly TRBD2 (5 bases). CDR1 LGHNT and CDR2 FRNRAP come from the germline V gene. This CDR3 comprises 11 residues. Between the trimmed V and J ends, which lost 6 bases and 6 bases, there was a span of 9 bases. CDR3 region: CASGPGGEQYF. In nucleotides, the CDR3 is TGTGCTAGTGGCCCAGGAGGCGAGCAGTACTTC.

The J gene is TRBJ2-2, the V gene TRBV6-1, with D possibly being TRBD1 (6 bases). The CDR3 is 15 amino acids. Germline lookup yields CDR1 MNHNS and CDR2 SASEGT. V lost 2 bases and J lost 5, with 12 bases in between. The CDR3 region is CASSELTGSTGELFF. DNA for the CDR3: TGTGCCAGCAGTGAACTAACAGGGAGTACCGGGGAGCTGTTTTTT.

The CDR3, as DNA: TGTGCCAGCAGCGTAGGGTACGGGAAGGTTCTCGACAAACTGTTTTTT. Encoded protein: CASSVGYGKVLDKLFF. The genes are TRBV9 and TRBJ1-4, with D uncertain. The V end lost 0 bases, the J end lost 11 bases, and 20 bases lay between the germline ends. CDR1 is SGDLS, CDR2 YYNGEE, per germline. This CDR3 region has 16 residues.

To note about this clone: This sample also contains other DNA sequences that code for the same CDR3. The V call is TRBV4-1, the J call TRBJ1-4; 9 bases are a match to TRBD1. The germline V gene has CDR1 MGHRA and CDR2 YSYEKL. With 3 bases clipped from V and 8 bases from J, the junction kept 4 bases outside the gene matches. The CDR3 consists of 14 residues. In DNA form, the CDR3 reads TGCGCCAGCAGCCAGGGACAGGGATACGAAAAACTGTTTTTT. This encodes CASSQGQGYEKLFF.

The chain employs TRBV6-5 and TRBJ1-2; 8 bases align to TRBD1. The CDR3 runs to 16 residues. V dropped 0 bases and J dropped 3; count of bases not matched to a gene: 6. CDR1 and CDR2 from the germline V gene are MNHEY and SVGAGI. CDR3 sequence: CASSYSRQGWDYGYTF. DNA of the CDR3: TGTGCCAGCAGTTACTCGAGACAGGGGTGGGACTATGGCTACACCTTC.

The V call is TRBV6-5, the J call TRBJ1-6; no firm D call. V lost 0 bases and J lost 0, with 6 bases in between. The germline gives CDR1 MNHEY, CDR2 SVGAGI. The CDR3 has 16 amino acids. CDR3 nucleotides: TGTGCCAGCAGTTACTCCGGGAGCTCCTATAATTCACCCCTCCACTTT. This encodes CASSYSGSSYNSPLHF.

The rearrangement links TRBV11-1 to TRBJ2-5; TRBD1 might be the D (5 bases). The CDR3 runs to 12 residues. V lost 2 bases, J lost 5 bases, and 6 bases lay in between. Looked up from germline, CDR1 is SGHAT and CDR2 is FQDESV (reference sequence). CDR3 nucleotides: TGTGCCAGCAGCTTAAGGGGCGAGACCCAGTACTTC. Amino acids: CASSLRGETQYF.

This chain links TRBV13 with TRBJ2-3; D is ambiguous. CDR3 length: 15 amino acids. In germline, CDR1 is PRHDT, CDR2 FYEKMQ (reference sequence). V lost 1 base and J 3 bases, leaving 11 bases between the germline ends. The DNA for the CDR3 is TGTGCCAGCAGCTTAGAGGTCCAGCGTACAGATACGCAGTATTTT. The encoded protein is CASSLEVQRTDTQYF.

This clone was counted once. The chain links TRBV10-3 to TRBJ2-5; D perhaps matches TRBD2 (6 bases). Trimming left V 3 bases short and J 5 bases short, with 13 bases between. Looked up from germline, CDR1 is ENHRY and CDR2 is SYGVKD. The CDR3 length is 14 residues. The CDR3 spells CAISDSWGVETQYF. DNA of the CDR3: TGTGCCATCAGTGATAGCTGGGGGGTTGAGACCCAGTACTTC.

This clone was seen just once. This sequence joins TRBV6-6 and TRBJ1-5; TRBD1 might be the D (6 bases). This CDR3 has 15 amino acids. The germline CDR1 and CDR2 sequences are MNHNY and SVGAGI (reference sequence). The V gene lost 0 bases and the J gene lost 3 bases, with 9 bases spanning the gap. As DNA, the CDR3 is TGTGCCAGCAGTTACTCTACAGGGCTCAATCAGCCCCAGCATTTT. Translating gives CASSYSTGLNQPQHF.

The rearrangement links TRBV6-5 to TRBJ2-3, with 8 bases matching TRBD2. V gave up 4 bases and J gave up 0 bases; unmatched junction bases: 3. The CDR3 contains 15 residues. The V gene's germline CDR1 is MNHEY and CDR2 SVGAGI. The CDR3 loop is CASSSQRGSTDTQYF. For the CDR3, the DNA is TGTGCCAGCAGTTCTCAGCGGGGGAGCACAGATACGCAGTATTTT.

This rearrangement joins TRBV28 to TRBJ2-3; D call uncertain. Germline V gene data show CDR1 as MDHEN and CDR2 as SYDVKM. The CDR3 is made up of 14 amino acids. The germline V and J ends were trimmed by 8 bases and 2 bases, with 14 bases remaining between them. CDR3 residues: CASGELPSTDTQYF. The CDR3 DNA reads TGTGCCAGCGGTGAGCTTCCCTCCACAGATACGCAGTATTTT.

This sequence joins TRBV30 and TRBJ1-6, with TRBD1 matching over 10 bases. Germline-derived CDR1 and CDR2 are GTSNPN and SVGIG (reference sequence). V was pared by 2 bases and J by 9 bases, with 13 bases of the junction left unmatched. The CDR3 has 17 amino acids. Written as DNA, the CDR3 is TGTGCCTGGAGTCGGGTCGGGCGGGACAGGGGTTCTTCACCCCTCCACTTT. Encoded protein: CAWSRVGRDRGSSPLHF.